Here is one T cell receptor (beta chain) with its context. Its antigen is unidentified. PCR was performed using 60 Vbeta and 13 Jbeta primers. Produced via immunoSEQ multiplex PCR; TCRdb's table is partial and in-frame only. The table has roughly 130,000 clones, just over 65% seen once. These data belong to a study of cytomegalovirus exposure and HLA in healthy donors. Study-wide results and caveats: Beyond CMV serostatus, there was no information to go on about immune exposure. The authors confirmed in vitro that three CMV-associated chains were specific for CMV antigens. Associated with cytomegalovirus, according to the listing, were 170 or so TCR beta chains. Later, an analysis showed that TCR beta chains associated with HLA were more clonally expanded than others that were equally common.

This receptor was obtained from a woman in her sixties or seventies in good health and CMV-seronegative. The material sequenced was PBMCs.

CDR3 residues: CASSDLAGGRGDTQYF. The DNA of the CDR3 is TGTGCCAGCAGCGATCTAGCGGGGGGGCGAGGAGATACGCAGTATTTT. The chain combines TRBV9 with TRBJ2-3; TRBD2 matches 12 bases. From germline, CDR1 is SGDLS and CDR2 YYNGEE. The CDR3 length is 16 residues. The trim removed 3 bases at V and 5 bases at J, leaving 7 bases unmatched.